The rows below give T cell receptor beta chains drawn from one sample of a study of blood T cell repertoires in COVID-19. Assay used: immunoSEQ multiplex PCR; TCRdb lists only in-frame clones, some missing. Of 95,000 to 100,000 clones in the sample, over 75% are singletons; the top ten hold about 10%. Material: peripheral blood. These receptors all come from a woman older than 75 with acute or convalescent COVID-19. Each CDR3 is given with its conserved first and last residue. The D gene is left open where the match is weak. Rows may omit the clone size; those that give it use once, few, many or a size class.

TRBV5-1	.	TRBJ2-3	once	CASRQATDTQYF	TGCGCCAGCAGGCAGGCCACAGATACGCAGTATTTT
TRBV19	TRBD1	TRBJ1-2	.	CASSIQGAYGYTF	TGTGCCAGTAGTATCCAGGGGGCGTATGGCTACACCTTC
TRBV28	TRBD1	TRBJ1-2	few	CASSLQGRGSRGYTF	TGTGCCAGCAGTTTACAAGGCAGGGGGTCTCGGGGCTACACCTTC
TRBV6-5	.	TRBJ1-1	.	CASSYSAQNTEAFF	TGTGCCAGCAGTTACTCCGCGCAGAACACTGAAGCTTTCTTT
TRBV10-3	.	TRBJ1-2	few	CAIQERGGGGYGYTF	TGTGCCATCCAAGAGCGGGGGGGAGGCGGCTATGGCTACACCTTC
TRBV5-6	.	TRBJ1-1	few	CASSLTGAEAFF	TGTGCCAGCAGCTTGACAGGAGCTGAAGCTTTCTTT
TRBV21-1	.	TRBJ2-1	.	CASSKQDRLDSYNEQFF	TGTGCCAGCAGCAAACAGGACAGACTTGATTCCTACAATGAGCAGTTCTTC
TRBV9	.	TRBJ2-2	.	CASSVSGITTGELFF	TGTGCCAGCAGCGTCTCCGGGATTACGACCGGGGAGCTGTTTTTT
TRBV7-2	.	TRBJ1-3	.	CASSLYGLIGNTIYF	TGTGCCAGCAGCTTGTACGGACTGATTGGAAACACCATATATTTT
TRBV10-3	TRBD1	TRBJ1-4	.	CAISPTGGEKLFF	TGTGCCATCAGTCCTACAGGGGGAGAAAAACTGTTTTTT
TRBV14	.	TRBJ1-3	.	CASSQVLQGSFGNTIYF	TGTGCCAGCAGCCAAGTATTACAGGGCTCTTTTGGAAACACCATATATTTT
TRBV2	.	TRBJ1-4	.	CASFRDSTNEKLFF	TGTGCCAGCTTTCGGGACTCAACTAATGAAAAACTGTTTTTT
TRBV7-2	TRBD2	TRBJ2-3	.	CASSLEAMGGDTQYF	TGTGCCAGCAGCTTAGAGGCTATGGGGGGGGATACGCAGTATTTT
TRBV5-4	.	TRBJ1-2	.	CASSPDPKGIYGYTF	TGTGCCAGCAGCCCTGACCCAAAGGGGATTTATGGCTACACCTTC
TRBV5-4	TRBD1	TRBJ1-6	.	CASSAGQGNSPLHF	TGTGCCAGCAGCGCCGGACAGGGAAATTCACCCCTCCACTTT
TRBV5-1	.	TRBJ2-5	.	CASSWRGTGETQYF	TGCGCCAGCAGTTGGAGAGGAACGGGGGAGACCCAGTACTTC
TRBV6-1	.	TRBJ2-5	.	CASSEGRGNPSQETQYF	TGTGCCAGCAGTGAGGGTCGGGGAAATCCGAGCCAAGAGACCCAGTACTTC
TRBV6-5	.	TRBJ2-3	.	CASREGAIRDTQYF	TGTGCCAGCAGGGAGGGGGCGATTCGGGATACGCAGTATTTT
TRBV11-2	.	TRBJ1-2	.	CASSLVAFGNGYTF	TGTGCCAGCAGCTTAGTTGCGTTTGGTAATGGCTACACCTTC
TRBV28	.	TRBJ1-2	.	CASSYPQTGFNYGYTF	TGTGCCAGCAGTTACCCCCAGACAGGTTTCAACTATGGCTACACCTTC
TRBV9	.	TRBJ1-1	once	CASSVSGNTEAFF	TGTGCCAGCAGCGTTTCAGGGAACACTGAAGCTTTCTTT
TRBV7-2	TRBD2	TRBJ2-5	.	CASSLGSGGGGTQYF	TGTGCCAGCAGCTTGGGCAGCGGGGGAGGGGGGACCCAGTACTTC
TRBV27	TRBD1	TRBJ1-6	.	CASSLFRTGSPLHF	TGTGCCAGCAGTTTATTCAGGACAGGATCACCCCTCCACTTT
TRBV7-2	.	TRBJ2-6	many	CASSLAGTRANVLTF	TGTGCCAGCAGCTTAGCCGGGACACGGGCCAACGTCCTGACTTTC
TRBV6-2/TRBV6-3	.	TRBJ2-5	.	CASSPRGGSFVQTQYF	TGTGCCAGCAGTCCACGAGGGGGATCCTTCGTTCAGACCCAGTACTTC
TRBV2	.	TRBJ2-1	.	CASSGLGNEQFF	TGTGCCAGCAGTGGACTAGGAAATGAGCAGTTCTTC
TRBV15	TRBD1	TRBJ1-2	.	CATSRELLGTGGNYGYTF	TGCGCCACCAGCAGAGAGTTGCTTGGGACAGGGGGAAACTATGGCTACACCTTC
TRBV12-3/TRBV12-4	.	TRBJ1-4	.	CASSLNDGEKLFF	TGTGCCAGCAGTTTAAATGACGGGGAAAAACTGTTTTTT
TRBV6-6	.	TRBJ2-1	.	CASSQHPYNEQFF	TGTGCCAGCAGTCAGCACCCCTACAATGAGCAGTTCTTC